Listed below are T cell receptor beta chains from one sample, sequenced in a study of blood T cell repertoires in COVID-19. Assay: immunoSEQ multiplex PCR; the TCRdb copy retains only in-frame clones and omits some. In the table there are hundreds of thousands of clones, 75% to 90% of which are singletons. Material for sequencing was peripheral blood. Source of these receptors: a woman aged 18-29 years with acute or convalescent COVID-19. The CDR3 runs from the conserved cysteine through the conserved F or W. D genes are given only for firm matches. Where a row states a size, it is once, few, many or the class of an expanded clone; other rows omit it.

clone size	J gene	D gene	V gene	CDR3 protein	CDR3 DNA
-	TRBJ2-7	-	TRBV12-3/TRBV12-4	CASTQALGEQYF	TGTGCCAGCACACAGGCCTTAGGGGAGCAGTACTTC
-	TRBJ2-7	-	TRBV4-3	CASSQARGVHEQYF	TGCGCCAGCAGCCAAGCCAGGGGGGTTCACGAGCAGTACTTC
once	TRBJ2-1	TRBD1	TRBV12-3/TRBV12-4	CASTGTESEQFF	TGTGCCAGCACCGGGACAGAGAGCGAGCAGTTCTTC
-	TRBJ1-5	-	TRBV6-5	CASSPNEHQPQHF	TGTGCCAGCAGTCCAAACGAGCATCAGCCCCAGCATTTT
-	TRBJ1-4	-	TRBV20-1	CSARDREKLFF	TGCAGTGCTAGAGACAGGGAAAAACTGTTTTTT
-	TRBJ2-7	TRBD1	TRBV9	CASSVEWTGSYEQYF	TGTGCCAGCAGCGTAGAATGGACAGGGTCCTACGAGCAGTACTTC
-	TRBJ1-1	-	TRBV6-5	CASTPRVVNTEAFF	TGTGCCAGCACCCCCAGGGTCGTAAACACTGAAGCTTTCTTT
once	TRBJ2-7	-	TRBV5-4	CASSLGSVSSYEQYF	TGTGCCAGCAGCTTGGGTTCTGTTAGCTCCTACGAGCAGTACTTC
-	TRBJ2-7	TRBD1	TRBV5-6	CASSLVTGGWEQYF	TGTGCCAGCAGCTTGGTGACAGGGGGGTGGGAGCAGTACTTC
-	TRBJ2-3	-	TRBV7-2	CASSTYQGDTQYF	TGTGCCAGCAGCACGTATCAGGGAGATACGCAGTATTTT
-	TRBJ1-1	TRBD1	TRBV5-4	CASSITGAADEAFF	TGTGCCAGCAGCATAACAGGGGCTGCAGACGAAGCTTTCTTT
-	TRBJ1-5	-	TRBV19	CASSISRGNQPQHF	TGTGCCAGTAGTATCTCGAGGGGGAATCAGCCCCAGCATTTT
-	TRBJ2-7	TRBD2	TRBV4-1	CASSQTQTGRTYEQYF	TGCGCCAGCAGCCAAACGCAAACCGGGAGGACCTACGAGCAGTACTTC
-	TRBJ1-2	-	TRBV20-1	CSASRGWDLDYGYTF	TGCAGTGCTAGTAGGGGGTGGGACCTAGACTATGGCTACACCTTC
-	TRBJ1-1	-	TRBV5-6	CASSLGLRNTEAFF	TGTGCCAGCAGCCTGGGACTTAGGAACACTGAAGCTTTCTTT
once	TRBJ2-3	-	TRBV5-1	CASSFGDTQYF	TGCGCCAGCAGCTTCGGAGATACGCAGTATTTT
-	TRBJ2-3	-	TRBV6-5	CASSRGSTADTQYF	TGTGCCAGCAGTCGAGGCTCCACGGCAGATACGCAGTATTTT
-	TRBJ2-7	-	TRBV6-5	CASLSGGYEQYF	TGTGCCAGCCTCTCGGGTGGTTACGAGCAGTACTTC
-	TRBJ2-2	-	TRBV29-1	CSAAASVAGELFF	TGCAGCGCTGCCGCCAGTGTGGCCGGGGAGCTGTTTTTT
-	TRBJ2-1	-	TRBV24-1	CATSDLESRGSYNEQFF	TGTGCCACCAGTGACCTCGAGTCTCGGGGTTCCTACAATGAGCAGTTCTTC
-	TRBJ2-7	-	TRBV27	CASSLSLPPGEQYF	TGTGCCAGCAGTTTATCTCTTCCGCCGGGAGAGCAGTACTTC
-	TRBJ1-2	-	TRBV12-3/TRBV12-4	CASRPTQFYGYTF	TGTGCCAGCAGACCGACACAGTTCTATGGCTACACCTTC
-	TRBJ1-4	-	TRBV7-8	CASTTKLGGTEKLFF	TGTGCCAGCACCACTAAACTGGGGGGGACTGAAAAACTGTTTTTT
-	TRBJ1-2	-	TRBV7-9	CASSLAERVYGYTF	TGTGCCAGCAGCTTAGCGGAGAGGGTGTATGGCTACACCTTC
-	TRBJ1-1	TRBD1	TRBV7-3	CASSLMGQGQTEAFF	TGTGCCAGCAGCTTAATGGGACAGGGGCAGACTGAAGCTTTCTTT
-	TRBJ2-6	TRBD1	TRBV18	CASSLGQGSGANVLTF	TGTGCCAGCTCACTCGGACAGGGCTCTGGGGCCAACGTCCTGACTTTC
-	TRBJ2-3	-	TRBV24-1	CATRSQPLDTQYF	TGTGCCACCAGGTCACAACCGCTAGATACGCAGTATTTT
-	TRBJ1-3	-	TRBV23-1	CASSPWDTGNTIYF	TGCGCCAGCAGTCCCTGGGACACTGGAAACACCATATATTTT
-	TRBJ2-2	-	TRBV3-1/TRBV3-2	CASSPYLGQKNTGELFF	TGTGCCAGCAGCCCCTACCTTGGGCAGAAGAACACCGGGGAGCTGTTTTTT
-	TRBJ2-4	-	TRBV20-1	CSAKQNIQYF	TGCAGTGCTAAGCAAAACATTCAGTACTTC
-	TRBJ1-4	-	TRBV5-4	CASSPHPPQGNEKLFF	TGTGCCAGCAGCCCCCATCCCCCGCAGGGGAATGAAAAACTGTTTTTT
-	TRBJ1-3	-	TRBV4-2	CASSQPLSGNTIYF	TGTGCCAGCAGCCAACCCCTCTCTGGAAACACCATATATTTT
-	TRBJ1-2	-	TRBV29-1	CSALQGADYGYTF	TGCAGCGCTCTACAGGGAGCCGATTATGGCTACACCTTC
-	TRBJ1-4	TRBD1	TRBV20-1	CSARQGGKLFF	TGCAGTGCGAGACAGGGTGGGAAACTGTTTTTT
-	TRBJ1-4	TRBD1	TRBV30	CAWSRGQGNEKLFF	TGTGCCTGGAGTAGGGGACAGGGAAATGAAAAACTGTTTTTT
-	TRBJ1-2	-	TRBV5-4	CASREQGAYGYTF	TGTGCCAGCAGAGAGCAGGGCGCCTATGGCTACACCTTC
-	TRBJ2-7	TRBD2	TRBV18	CASSPGGDEQYF	TGTGCCAGCTCACCCGGGGGGGACGAGCAGTACTTC
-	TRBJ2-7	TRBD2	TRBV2	CASSGHLAGGRYEQYF	TGTGCCAGCAGTGGCCACCTAGCGGGGGGAAGGTACGAGCAGTACTTC
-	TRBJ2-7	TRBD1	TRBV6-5	CASSYQGQGAGEQYF	TGTGCCAGCAGTTACCAAGGACAGGGGGCGGGTGAGCAGTACTTC
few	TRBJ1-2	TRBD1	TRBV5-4	CASSFQGADYGYTF	TGTGCCAGCAGCTTTCAGGGGGCCGACTATGGCTACACCTTC
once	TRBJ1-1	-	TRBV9	CASSPGVGAAFF	TGTGCCAGCAGTCCCGGGGTGGGGGCTGCTTTCTTT
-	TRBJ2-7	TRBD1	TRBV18	CASSPPDREKYEQYF	TGTGCCAGCTCACCACCGGACAGGGAGAAGTACGAGCAGTACTTC
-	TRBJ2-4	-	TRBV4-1	CASSQDMRPIQYF	TGCGCCAGCAGCCAAGATATGAGGCCCATTCAGTACTTC
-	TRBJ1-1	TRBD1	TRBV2	CASSGQGGMNTEAFF	TGTGCCAGCAGTGGACAGGGTGGAATGAACACTGAAGCTTTCTTT
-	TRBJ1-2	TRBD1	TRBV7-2	CASSLMGTGENYGYTF	TGTGCCAGCAGCTTAATGGGGACAGGAGAAAACTATGGCTACACCTTC
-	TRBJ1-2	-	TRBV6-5	CASRPPGREKSGYTF	TGTGCCAGCAGACCCCCCGGGAGGGAGAAGTCGGGCTACACCTTC
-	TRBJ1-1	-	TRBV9	CASSETNTEAFF	TGTGCCAGCTCGGAGACGAACACTGAAGCTTTCTTT
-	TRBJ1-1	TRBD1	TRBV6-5	CASSSADRGVTEAFF	TGTGCCAGCAGTTCCGCCGACAGGGGTGTCACTGAAGCTTTCTTT
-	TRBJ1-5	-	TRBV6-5	CASTRVGQPQHF	TGTGCCAGCACCAGGGTTGGTCAGCCCCAGCATTTT
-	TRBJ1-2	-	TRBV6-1	CASSESRQGYGYTF	TGTGCCAGCAGTGAATCGAGGCAGGGGTATGGCTACACCTTC
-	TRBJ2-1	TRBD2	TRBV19	CASSMRGSYNEQFF	TGTGCCAGTAGTATGCGGGGGTCCTACAATGAGCAGTTCTTC
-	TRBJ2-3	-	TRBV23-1	CASSQSILEIPYSTDTQYF	TGCGCCAGCAGTCAATCGATATTGGAGATACCTTATAGCACAGATACGCAGTATTTT
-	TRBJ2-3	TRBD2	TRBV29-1	CSVGGLAGVIVDTQYF	TGCAGCGTTGGGGGACTAGCGGGGGTGATTGTAGATACGCAGTATTTT
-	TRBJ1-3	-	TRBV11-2	CASSGRLQGVIGNTIYF	TGTGCCAGCAGCGGACGCCTACAGGGTGTGATTGGAAACACCATATATTTT
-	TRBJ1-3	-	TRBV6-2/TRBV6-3	CASSSRRSSGNTIYF	TGTGCCAGCAGTTCTCGGAGGAGCTCTGGAAACACCATATATTTT